The 32 T cell receptor beta chains listed next were all sequenced from one sample in a study of response to subunit inactivated influenza vaccine. TCRdb re-called the RT-PCR reads through MiXCR, storing one row per CDR3 protein. The sample gives hundreds of thousands of distinct CDR3 sequences, 10% to 11% of which show up once; about an eighth is in the top ten. The material was PBMCs from blood, obtained 40 to 50 days after vaccination. Every receptor here comes from a man aged 50 to 60 who received an inactivated influenza vaccine.

CDR3 DNA sequence: TGTGCCAGCTCACCTTATGGACAGGGGATTCCTGGGGCCAACGTCCTGACTTTC. Its translation is CASSPYGQGIPGANVLTF. The chain uses TRBV18 and TRBJ2-6, with 9 bases that match TRBD1. Germline V gene sequence: CDR1 KGHSH, CDR2 LQKENI. This CDR3 spans 18 amino acids. V trimming: 3 bases; J trimming: 2 bases; junction bases outside the gene matches: 8.

This clonotype was recorded a few times. The chain couples TRBV12-3 or TRBV12-4 to TRBJ1-2; D ambiguous. The V end was cut by 3 bases, the J end by 5 bases, with 10 bases between. The CDR3 has 13 residues. The CDR3 sequence: CASSFSYTYGYTF. CDR3 DNA: TGTGCCAGCAGTTTTTCATACACTTATGGCTACACCTTC.

This clonotype was detected ten times or more. The gene calls are TRBV7-2 and TRBJ2-3; TRBD1 might be the D (6 bases). Germline values: CDR1 SGHTA, CDR2 FQGNSA. Trimming stripped 5 bases from V and 7 bases from J, with 13 bases between. The CDR3 consists of 13 residues. Here the CDR3 reads CASSLDRPNTQYF. CDR3 coding DNA: TGTGCCAGCAGCCTGGACAGACCGAATACGCAGTATTTT.

This clonotype was recorded a few times. The gene calls are TRBV30 and TRBJ2-3; 13 bases line up with TRBD2. The CDR3 covers 15 residues. Germline V gene data show CDR1 as GTSNPN and CDR2 as SVGIG (reference sequence). The ends lost 3 bases at V and 5 bases at J; junction bases unmatched: 5. Written as DNA, the CDR3 is TGTGCCTGGAGCTGGACTAGCGGGGGAGGAGATACGCAGTATTTT. This encodes CAWSWTSGGGDTQYF.

This chain connects TRBV4-3 to TRBJ2-6; D not certain. The CDR3 is 14 amino acids. CDR1 and CDR2 (germline): LGHNA, YSLEER. Trimming removed 2 bases from V and 3 bases from J, with 5 bases in between. The CDR3 spells CASSQLHGANVLTF. CDR3 DNA: TGCGCCAGCAGCCAATTGCATGGGGCCAACGTCCTGACTTTC.

CDR3 DNA: TGTGCCAGCAGCTTAGATAGGAGGGAGCTGTTTTTT. Protein sequence: CASSLDRRELFF. The chain couples TRBV11-2 to TRBJ2-2; D unresolved. The V end lost 0 bases, the J end lost 9 bases, and 5 bases lay between the germline ends. CDR1 and CDR2 from the germline V gene are SGHAT and FQNNGV. This CDR3 contains 12 residues.

To note about this clonotype: Sequence at one end of the junction differs from germline and may be a read error. The chain combines TRBV18 with TRBJ2-1; 9 bases align to TRBD1. The germline V gene has CDR1 KGHSH and CDR2 LQKENI. The CDR3 runs to 15 residues. CDR3 nucleotide sequence: TGTGCCAGCTCCCCACGGACAGGGGTGGTCAATGAGCAGTTCTTC. Translating it yields CASSPRTGVVNEQFF.

There are a few counts of this clonotype. The chain links TRBV28 to TRBJ1-1; the D is unclear. There are 16 residues in the CDR3. The V end was cut by 2 bases, the J end by 0 bases, with 13 bases between. Germline V CDR1 and CDR2: MDHEN, SYDVKM. Here the CDR3 reads CASSLRWGKMNTEAFF. The CDR3 nucleotides read TGTGCCAGCAGTTTACGATGGGGAAAGATGAACACTGAAGCTTTCTTT.

This clonotype was seen ten or more times. The rearrangement links TRBV7-2 to TRBJ2-1; D perhaps matches TRBD2 (5 bases). The CDR3 extends over 13 amino acids. The germline V and J ends were trimmed by 6 bases and 9 bases, with 15 bases remaining between them. The germline CDR1 and CDR2 sequences are SGHTA and FQGNSA. The DNA of the CDR3 is TGTGCCAGCAGGCATCCCGCTAGCTTTGAGCAGTTCTTC. Protein sequence: CASRHPASFEQFF.

This clonotype was picked up a small number of times. Mismatch with germline at one junction end may stem from a read error. The chain employs TRBV7-7 and TRBJ2-1, with D maybe TRBD2 (5 bases). CDR3 length: 15 amino acids. Per germline, CDR1 SSHAT and CDR2 FNYEAQ (reference sequence). The CDR3 here is CASSFGVGPYNEQFF. DNA for the CDR3: TGTGCTAGCAGCTTCGGGGTAGGCCCCTACAATGAGCAGTTCTTC.

This clonotype was observed a handful of times. The J gene is TRBJ1-5, the V gene TRBV20-1; 7 nucleotides align to TRBD1. Per the germline V gene, CDR1 is DFQATT and CDR2 is SNEGSKA (reference sequence). With V trimmed by 5 bases and J by 4 bases, 11 bases remained unmatched. The CDR3 runs 15 residues. For the CDR3, the DNA is TGCAGTGCTCAGCCTACGACAGGGATTAATCAGCCCCAGCATTTT. Protein: CSAQPTTGINQPQHF.

V gene TRBV30 combines with J gene TRBJ2-1; a weak D match, TRBD2 (6 bases). V lost 6 bases and J lost 10, with 16 bases in between. Germline CDR1 is GTSNPN and CDR2 is SVGIG (reference sequence). CDR3 size: 12 residues. The CDR3 reads CACRDWRFEQFF. Written as DNA, the CDR3 is TGTGCCTGCCGGGACTGGCGTTTCGAGCAGTTCTTC.

This sequence joins TRBV2 and TRBJ2-1; D not certain. Per germline, CDR1 SNHLY and CDR2 FYNNEI. The CDR3 runs to 15 residues. V lost 7 bases, J lost 0 bases, and 13 bases lay in between. The CDR3 is CASKNGGSSYNEQFF. The CDR3 DNA reads TGTGCCAGCAAAAATGGCGGAAGCTCCTACAATGAGCAGTTCTTC. Drawing the rest from reference TRBV2 and TRBJ2-1, the complete variable domain is EPEVTQTPSHQVTQMGQEVILRCVPISNHLYFYWYRQILGQKVEFLVSFYNNEISEKSEIFDDQFSVERPDGSNFTLKIRSTKLEDSAMYFCASKNGGSSYNEQFFGPGTRLTVL.

As for this clonotype: Without the conserved terminal phenylalanine or tryptophan, this CDR3 likely stems from a read error. This chain links TRBV20-1 with TRBJ2-1, with TRBD2 matching over 12 bases. Germline V gives CDR1 DFQATT, CDR2 SNEGSKA (reference sequence). Trimming at V came to 3 bases and at J to 4 bases, leaving 4 bases not matched to a gene. The CDR3 length is 15 residues. The CDR3 loop is CSARTSGRSYNEQFY. In DNA form, the CDR3 reads TGCAGTGCTAGGACTAGCGGGAGAAGTTACAATGAGCAGTTCTAC.

The chain recombines TRBV10-3 with TRBJ2-5; 11 bases agree with TRBD2. The V and J ends lost 7 bases and 2 bases, in that order; junction bases with no gene match: 6. From germline, CDR1 is ENHRY and CDR2 SYGVKD. The CDR3 has 15 residues. CDR3 sequence: CAIKGTSGAQETQYF. The CDR3 DNA reads TGTGCCATCAAGGGGACTAGCGGAGCTCAAGAGACCCAGTACTTC.

This clonotype was observed a handful of times. The chain is built from TRBV7-9 and TRBJ1-2; unclear D gene. The CDR3 length is 15 residues. Germline V CDR1 and CDR2: SEHNR, FQNEAQ (reference sequence). The V end was cut by 1 base, the J end by 2 bases, with 11 bases between. DNA for the CDR3: TGTGCCAGCAGCTTAGAGGCCGGAACAAACTATGGCTACACCTTC. It specifies CASSLEAGTNYGYTF.

This rearrangement joins TRBV6-2 or TRBV6-3 to TRBJ2-5; 9 nucleotides agree with TRBD2. There are 15 residues in the CDR3. Trimming removed 0 bases from V and 5 bases from J; junction bases left unmatched: 4. CDR1 and CDR2 (germline): MNHEY, SVGEGT. CDR3 DNA: TGTGCCAGCAGTTACTCGACTAGCGGCTGGGAGACCCAGTACTTC. The encoded protein is CASSYSTSGWETQYF.

The chain couples TRBV7-2 to TRBJ2-1; 11 nucleotides align to TRBD2. CDR1 and CDR2 from the germline V gene are SGHTA and FQGNSA. The CDR3 has 15 residues. With 5 bases clipped from V and 9 bases from J, the junction kept 9 bases outside the gene matches. The CDR3 region is CASSPPSGRIGEQFF. CDR3 bases: TGTGCCAGCAGCCCCCCTAGCGGGAGGATAGGTGAGCAGTTCTTC.

CDR3 amino acids: CASSSAARRYEQYF. The CDR3 DNA follows: TGTGCCAGCAGTTCGGCGGCCAGGAGATACGAGCAGTACTTC. The chain uses TRBV12-3 or TRBV12-4 and TRBJ2-7, with no clear D. The CDR3 spans 14 residues. V was clipped by 4 bases and J by 4 bases, with 14 bases between them.

DNA for the CDR3: TGTGCCAGCAGCTTCAACCTTGAGCAGTTCTTC. It translates to CASSFNLEQFF. This sequence joins TRBV7-2 and TRBJ2-1; unclear D gene. The CDR3 runs 11 residues. Germline CDR1 and CDR2: SGHTA and FQGNSA. V was clipped by 3 bases and J by 9 bases, with 6 bases between them.

The CDR3 reads CASGSQLQGFSWNEQFF. The CDR3 DNA reads TGTGCTAGTGGTTCCCAATTACAGGGGTTCTCGTGGAATGAGCAGTTCTTC. The V call is TRBV12-5, the J call TRBJ2-1; 7 positions match TRBD1. The CDR3 has 17 amino acids. V shed 4 bases, J shed 7 bases, and the junction held 16 bases outside the gene matches. The germline V gene has CDR1 LGHNT and CDR2 FRNRAP.

This clonotype was observed at least ten times. The chain couples TRBV4-3 to TRBJ1-1; D is unresolved. The CDR3 consists of 13 residues. Germline V lookup: CDR1 LGHNA, CDR2 YSLEER. V was clipped by 8 bases and J by 0 bases, with 10 bases between them. CDR3 sequence: CASRPDMNTEAFF. CDR3 DNA sequence: TGCGCCAGCCGTCCAGATATGAACACTGAAGCTTTCTTT.

At least ten counts were recorded for this clonotype. The CDR3 DNA sequence: TGTGCCACCAGCAGGACACCAGGTTCCAGCTATGGCTACACCTTC. Residues: CATSRTPGSSYGYTF. V usage is TRBV15 and J usage is TRBJ1-2; D is unresolved. This CDR3 has 15 amino acids. Deletions cut 3 bases from V and 4 bases from J, with 15 bases between. The germline gives CDR1 LNHNV, CDR2 YYDKDF (reference sequence).

The table lists this clonotype with a few counts. V is TRBV15 and J is TRBJ1-5; D call uncertain. V was shortened by 3 bases and J by 7 bases, with 7 bases between the two germline ends. The CDR3 extends over 12 amino acids. Germline CDR1 and CDR2: LNHNV and YYDKDF (reference sequence). CDR3 loop: CATSSGRQPQHF. The CDR3 region has the DNA TGTGCCACCAGCAGTGGGAGGCAGCCCCAGCATTTT. The full variable domain, its missing parts supplied by reference TRBV15 and TRBJ1-5, is DAMVIQNPRYQVTQFGKPVTLSCSQTLNHNVMYWYQQKSSQAPKLLFHYYDKDFNNEADTPDNFQSRRPNTSFCFLDIRSPGLGDTAMYLCATSSGRQPQHFGDGTRLSIL.

This clonotype was picked up many times. The V gene is TRBV12-3 or TRBV12-4, the J gene TRBJ2-5; 7 bases agree with TRBD2. The CDR3 loop spans 13 amino acids. V was clipped by 5 bases and J by 1 base; unmatched bases: 1. CDR3 region: CASSRGVQETQYF. CDR3 bases: TGTGCCAGCAGTCGGGGGGTCCAAGAGACCCAGTACTTC.

The genes are TRBV6-7 and TRBJ2-7; 10 bases are a match to TRBD2. TRBV6-7 is annotated as an ORF whose role is uncertain. Germline trimming cut 7 bases from V and 6 bases from J; bases unmatched to any gene: 15. The CDR3 totals 16 residues. The CDR3 DNA reads TGTGCCAGCACCAAGAGGACCTTAGCGGGAGGATCCGAGCAGTACTTC. It codes for CASTKRTLAGGSEQYF.

This clonotype was seen many times. The chain joins TRBV2 to TRBJ2-7; D gene ambiguous. The CDR3 sequence is 12 residues long. The V gene's germline CDR1 is SNHLY and CDR2 FYNNEI. V lost 2 bases and J 2 bases, leaving 4 bases between the germline ends. For the CDR3, the DNA is TGTGCCAGCAGTGAACAGGCCTACGAGCAGTACTTC. It is translated as CASSEQAYEQYF. Together with reference TRBV2 and TRBJ2-7, the CDR3 gives the full variable domain: EPEVTQTPSHQVTQMGQEVILRCVPISNHLYFYWYRQILGQKVEFLVSFYNNEISEKSEIFDDQFSVERPDGSNFTLKIRSTKLEDSAMYFCASSEQAYEQYFGPGTRLTVT.

The J gene is TRBJ1-1, the V gene TRBV20-1; D not resolved. Germline CDR1 and CDR2: DFQATT and SNEGSKA (reference sequence). The CDR3 totals 14 residues. The ends were cut back, 0 bases at V and 3 bases at J, with 11 bases in the middle. Written as DNA, the CDR3 is TGCAGTGCTAGAGACCTGGCAGCTTACACTGAAGCTTTCTTT. This translates into CSARDLAAYTEAFF.

There are many counts of this clonotype. The chain combines TRBV5-6 with TRBJ2-5; D gene ambiguous. The CDR3 is 13 residues long. V lost 0 bases and J lost 4, with 7 bases in between. Germline V gene lookup returns CDR1 SGHDT and CDR2 YYEEEE. The CDR3 nucleotides read TGTGCCAGCAGCTTGGCAAACGGAGAGACCCAGTACTTC. The encoded protein is CASSLANGETQYF.

V gene TRBV4-3 combines with J gene TRBJ1-5, with a tentative D call TRBD1 (6 bases). V lost 0 bases and J lost 3, with 9 bases in between. The CDR3 is 15 residues long. Germline assignment: CDR1 LGHNA and CDR2 YSLEER. CDR3 protein: CASSQDRGTNQPQHF. CDR3 nucleotide sequence: TGCGCCAGCAGCCAAGATAGGGGGACCAATCAGCCCCAGCATTTT.

The chain has TRBV2 and TRBJ2-5, with D possibly matching TRBD2 (7 bases). CDR3 length: 12 residues. In germline, CDR1 is SNHLY, CDR2 FYNNEI. Trimming took 6 bases from V and 7 from J, leaving 12 bases between them. CDR3 DNA sequence: TGTGCCAGCAGCAACAGGGAGGGGACCCAGTACTTC. Its translation: CASSNREGTQYF. The whole variable domain, remainder taken from reference TRBV2 and TRBJ2-5, is EPEVTQTPSHQVTQMGQEVILRCVPISNHLYFYWYRQILGQKVEFLVSFYNNEISEKSEIFDDQFSVERPDGSNFTLKIRSTKLEDSAMYFCASSNREGTQYFGPGTRLLVL.

At least ten counts were recorded for this clonotype. CDR3 residues: CASSYGGSSTDTQYF. CDR3 DNA: TGTGCCAGCAGCTATGGGGGCTCTAGCACAGATACGCAGTATTTT. The chain has TRBV7-3 and TRBJ2-3; weak D call: TRBD1 (6 bases). Germline loops: CDR1 SGHTA, CDR2 FQGTGA. The CDR3 sequence is 15 residues long. Trimming pared 4 bases from V and 0 bases from J, leaving 11 bases between.